This entry lists 5 T cell receptor beta chains sequenced from one sample in a study of T-cell memory formation after mild COVID-19 (dated by TCRdb to the early 2020s). Library creation used 5' RACE. Data came from an Illumina NovaSeq 6000. TCRdb took the public reads, trimmed them with fastp at Q25, ran MiXCR for clone calling and kept in-frame beta chains. Identical CDR3 proteins give one entry, which carries the most common genes and DNA. This sample comprises under 450,000 distinct CDR3 sequences, 13% to 15% of them detected only once. The top ten hold less than 25% of the sample. The sequenced material came from PBMCs or a T cell subset sorted from them (not recorded which). The receptor set was obtained from a man between 18 and 35 years old who had mild COVID-19 (a few samples of this study predate the infection). The sample titles of this study are shuffled in the database, so cell type and time point are left out; the donor was told from shared clones.

The gene calls are TRBV12-3 or TRBV12-4 and TRBJ2-7; unclear D gene. Trimming cost V 0 bases and J 3 bases, with 9 bases left between them. This CDR3 spans 14 amino acids. Here the CDR3 reads CASSLAGPNYEQYF. The CDR3 DNA sequence: TGTGCCAGCAGTTTAGCAGGACCTAACTACGAGCAGTACTTC.

This clonotype came up a few times. The chain combines TRBV11-2 with TRBJ2-7; the D gene is possibly TRBD2 (5 bases). The CDR3 extends over 13 amino acids. V was cut by 2 bases and J by 6 bases, with 11 bases left in between. The germline gives CDR1 SGHAT, CDR2 FQNNGV. The CDR3 reads CASSLWVGGEQYV. DNA of the CDR3: TGTGCCAGCAGCTTATGGGTCGGAGGCGAGCAGTACGTC.

This clonotype was seen more than once but under ten times. The CDR3 region is CASSLQMNTEAFF. As DNA, the CDR3 is TGCGCCAGCAGCCTCCAGATGAACACTGAAGCTTTCTTT. The gene calls are TRBV5-1 and TRBJ1-1; no definite D call. The CDR3 loop spans 13 amino acids. Trimming took 4 bases from V and 0 from J, leaving 7 bases between them. Germline CDR1 and CDR2: SGHRS and YFSETQ. Combining the CDR3 with reference TRBV5-1 and TRBJ1-1 gives the whole variable domain KAGVTQTPRYLIKTRGQQVTLSCSPISGHRSVSWYQQTPGQGLQFLFEYFSETQRNKGNFPGRFSGRQFSNSRSEMNVSTLELGDSALYLCASSLQMNTEAFFGQGTRLTVV.

This clonotype was counted a few times. The chain employs TRBV5-1 and TRBJ1-2; D not resolved. Germline V lookup: CDR1 SGHRS, CDR2 YFSETQ. The CDR3 is 12 amino acids. V lost 6 bases and J lost 8, with 14 bases in between. The CDR3 sequence is CASTTGGEGYTF. The CDR3 nucleotides are TGCGCCAGCACCACCGGCGGGGAGGGCTACACCTTC.

J is TRBJ2-5 and V is TRBV7-9; a possible D gene is TRBD1 (6 bases). V shed 1 base and J shed 6 bases, with 15 bases lying between them. The CDR3 runs 15 residues. Germline CDR1 is SEHNR and CDR2 is FQNEAQ (reference sequence). CDR3 region: CASSLGSGVRQTQYF. The DNA of the CDR3 is TGTGCCAGCAGCTTAGGTTCAGGGGTGCGTCAGACCCAGTACTTC.